Following are 13 T cell receptor beta chains from one sample sequenced in a study of T cell repertoires in cytomegalovirus infection. Their cognate antigens are unknown. TCRdb reanalysed the reads using MiXCR and keeps one entry per CDR3 protein. The table records some 110,000 distinct CDR3 sequences, 10% of them present only once. What was sequenced was PBMCs, sequenced either directly or after in vitro stimulation (not recorded which). The origin of the receptors is a human donor in good health (CMV status not recorded). Some clones in this sample may be carry-over from other donors' samples.

In this sample, this clonotype turned up many times. V is TRBV7-6 and J is TRBJ2-7; possible D gene TRBD2, 6 bases. This CDR3 is 13 amino acids long. Trimming removed 5 bases at V and 1 base at J, with 9 bases between. Germline assignment: CDR1 SGHVS and CDR2 FNYEAQ. The CDR3 coding sequence is TGTGCCAGCAGCCAGGGACTTTCCTACGAGCAGTACGTC. It translates to CASSQGLSYEQYV.

This clonotype was found many times. V and J are TRBV7-2 and TRBJ2-7; TRBD1 is a possible D gene (6 bases). Germline CDR1 reads SGHTA; CDR2 reads FQGNSA. The CDR3 extends over 18 amino acids. The V end lost 1 base, the J end lost 2 bases, and 21 bases lay between the germline ends. The DNA for the CDR3 is TGTGCCAGCAGCTTAGTCGGCAGGGGTAGCGCTCTTCCCTACGAGCAGTACTTC. Residues: CASSLVGRGSALPYEQYF.

This rearrangement joins TRBV6-2 or TRBV6-3 to TRBJ2-1, with 8 bases fitting TRBD1. Germline loops: CDR1 MNHEY, CDR2 SVGEGT. J lost 4 bases, V lost 6 bases, and 2 bases had no gene match. The CDR3 is 13 amino acids. CDR3 amino acids: CASRGQAYNEQFF. The CDR3 DNA reads TGTGCCAGCAGGGGACAGGCGTACAATGAGCAGTTCTTC.

There are many counts of this clonotype. The rearrangement joins TRBV6-4 to TRBJ2-3; TRBD1 agrees at 7 bases. This CDR3 is built from 15 residues. Germline V gene data show CDR1 as MRHNA and CDR2 as SNTAGT. V lost 0 bases and J lost 4; bases outside the gene matches: 4. CDR3 region: CASSDSEGAADTQYF. The DNA of the CDR3 is TGTGCCAGCAGTGACTCAGAGGGGGCCGCAGATACGCAGTATTTT.

This chain links TRBV12-3 or TRBV12-4 with TRBJ1-1; 9 bases align to TRBD1. V lost 3 bases to trimming and J lost 1 base; unmatched junction nucleotides: 6. The CDR3 sequence is 16 residues long. CDR3 bases: TGTGCCAGCAGTTTCGGACAGGGGAGGGAGAACACTGAAGCTTTCTTT. Protein: CASSFGQGRENTEAFF.

Many counts were recorded for this clonotype. The chain recombines TRBV27 with TRBJ2-3, with TRBD2 matching over 8 bases. The V and J ends lost 2 bases and 1 base, in that order; junction bases with no gene match: 8. CDR3 length equals 17 residues. Germline lookup yields CDR1 MNHEY and CDR2 SMNVEV (reference sequence). CDR3 in amino acids: CASSLLPAGDGTDTQYF. In DNA form, the CDR3 reads TGTGCCAGCAGTTTACTTCCAGCGGGAGACGGCACAGATACGCAGTATTTT.

V gene TRBV6-2 or TRBV6-3 combines with J gene TRBJ2-1; 8 bases align to TRBD1. There are 17 residues in the CDR3. Germline loops: CDR1 MNHEY, CDR2 SVGEGT. Trimming took 8 bases from V and 4 from J; bases not matched to a gene: 16. CDR3 coding DNA: TGTGCCAGCCAACCGACCACACAGGGGGAGATTTACAATGAGCAGTTCTTC. It specifies CASQPTTQGEIYNEQFF.

This clonotype showed up many times. This sequence joins TRBV7-2 and TRBJ2-3; 7 bases map to TRBD2. The germline gives CDR1 SGHTA, CDR2 FQGNSA. The CDR3 runs to 16 residues. V was clipped by 1 base and J by 8 bases; unmatched bases: 12. The CDR3 nucleotides are TGTGCCAGCAGCTTAGGGGGAGGGCAACCGGGAGGTACGCAGTATTTT. It yields the protein CASSLGGGQPGGTQYF.

This clonotype was counted a few times. The chain links TRBV28 to TRBJ1-1, with D unresolved. Germline CDR1 is MDHEN and CDR2 is SYDVKM. The CDR3 extends over 11 amino acids. Trimming took 2 bases from V and 9 from J, leaving 7 bases between them. For the CDR3, the DNA is TGTGCCAGCAGTTTAGGAGGGAAAGCTTTCTTT. The encoded protein is CASSLGGKAFF.

This clonotype was observed at least ten times. This rearrangement joins TRBV7-2 to TRBJ2-2; D is unresolved. V was trimmed by 6 bases and J by 0 bases, leaving 14 bases between them. Germline V gene data show CDR1 as SGHTA and CDR2 as FQGNSA. The CDR3 runs 16 residues. CDR3 loop: CASSLNPFPNTGELFF. For the CDR3, the DNA is TGTGCCAGCAGTTTAAACCCCTTTCCGAACACCGGGGAGCTGTTTTTT.

Ten or more counts support this clonotype. The V gene is TRBV7-2, the J gene TRBJ2-7, with a tentative D call TRBD1 (5 bases). Trimming stripped 4 bases from V and 4 bases from J, with 8 bases between. Germline CDR1 and CDR2: SGHTA and FQGNSA. The CDR3 is 12 amino acids. CDR3: CASSSQVYEQYF. The DNA for the CDR3 is TGTGCCAGCAGCTCACAGGTATACGAGCAGTACTTC.

This clonotype was picked up a small number of times. The chain uses TRBV11-2 and TRBJ1-1; tentatively, D is TRBD1 (6 bases). Trimming shortened V by 1 base and J by 8 bases, and 11 bases separated the two germline ends. Germline CDR1 is SGHAT and CDR2 is FQNNGV. This CDR3 region has 13 residues. For the CDR3, the DNA is TGTGCCAGCAGCTTAGGCCCCGGGACAGAAGCTTTCTTT. Amino acid sequence: CASSLGPGTEAFF.

There are many counts of this clonotype. This chain joins TRBV7-8 and TRBJ1-4; possible D gene TRBD1, 5 bases. CDR3 length: 15 residues. Germline V gene lookup returns CDR1 SGHVS and CDR2 FQNEAQ. V dropped 5 bases and J dropped 5 bases, with 15 bases sitting between them. In DNA form, the CDR3 reads TGTGCCAGCAGCGCACCGGGACGGCTGAATGAAAAACTGTTTTTT. Its translation: CASSAPGRLNEKLFF.